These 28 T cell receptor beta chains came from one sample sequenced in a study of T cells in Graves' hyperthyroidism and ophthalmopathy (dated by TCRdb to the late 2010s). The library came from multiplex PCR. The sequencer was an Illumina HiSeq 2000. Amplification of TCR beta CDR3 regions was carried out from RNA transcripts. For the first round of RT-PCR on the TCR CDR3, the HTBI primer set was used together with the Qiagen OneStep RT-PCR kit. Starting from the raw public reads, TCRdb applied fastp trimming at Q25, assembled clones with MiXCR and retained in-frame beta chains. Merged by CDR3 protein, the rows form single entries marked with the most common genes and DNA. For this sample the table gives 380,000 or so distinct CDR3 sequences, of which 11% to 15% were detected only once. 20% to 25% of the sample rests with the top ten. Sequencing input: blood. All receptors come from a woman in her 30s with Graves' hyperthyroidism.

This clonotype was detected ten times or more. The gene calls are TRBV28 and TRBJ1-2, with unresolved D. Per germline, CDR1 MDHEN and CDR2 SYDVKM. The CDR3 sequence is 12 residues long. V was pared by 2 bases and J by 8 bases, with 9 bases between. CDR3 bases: TGTGCCAGCAGTTTAGATCTCCGGGGCTACACCTTC. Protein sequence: CASSLDLRGYTF.

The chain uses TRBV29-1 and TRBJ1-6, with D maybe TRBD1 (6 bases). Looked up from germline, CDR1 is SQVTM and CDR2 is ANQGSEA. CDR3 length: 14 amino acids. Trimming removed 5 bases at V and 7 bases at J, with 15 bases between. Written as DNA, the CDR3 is TGCAGCGTTTCGACCGGGACACTGAATTCACCCCTCCACTTT. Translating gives CSVSTGTLNSPLHF.

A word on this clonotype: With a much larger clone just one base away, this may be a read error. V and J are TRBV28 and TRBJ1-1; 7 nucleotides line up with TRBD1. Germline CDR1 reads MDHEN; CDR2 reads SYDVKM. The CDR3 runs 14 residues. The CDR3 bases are TGTGCCAGCAGTTTGGAGGGGGCGCCGACTGAAGCTCTCTTT. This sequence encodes CASSLEGAPTEALF.

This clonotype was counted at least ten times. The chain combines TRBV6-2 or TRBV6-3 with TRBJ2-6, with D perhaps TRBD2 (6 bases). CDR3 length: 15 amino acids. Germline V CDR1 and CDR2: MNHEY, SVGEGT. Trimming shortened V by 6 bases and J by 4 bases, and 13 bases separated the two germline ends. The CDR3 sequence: CASRVGTYGANVLTF. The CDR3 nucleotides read TGTGCCAGCAGAGTAGGGACTTACGGGGCCAACGTCCTGACTTTC.

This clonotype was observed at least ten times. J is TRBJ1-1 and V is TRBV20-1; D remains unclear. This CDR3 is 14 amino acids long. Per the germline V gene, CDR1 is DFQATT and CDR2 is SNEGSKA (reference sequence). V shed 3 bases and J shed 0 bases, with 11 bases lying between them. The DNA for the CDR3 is TGCAGTGCTAGGCTACCTCTCATGAACACTGAAGCTTTCTTT. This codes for CSARLPLMNTEAFF.

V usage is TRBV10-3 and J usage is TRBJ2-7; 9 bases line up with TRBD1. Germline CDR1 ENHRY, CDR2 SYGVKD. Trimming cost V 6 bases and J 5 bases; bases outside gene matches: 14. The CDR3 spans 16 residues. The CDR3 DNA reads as TGTGCCATCAGCCCCCGACCCGGGACAGGGCTCGACGAGCAGTACTTC. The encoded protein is CAISPRPGTGLDEQYF.

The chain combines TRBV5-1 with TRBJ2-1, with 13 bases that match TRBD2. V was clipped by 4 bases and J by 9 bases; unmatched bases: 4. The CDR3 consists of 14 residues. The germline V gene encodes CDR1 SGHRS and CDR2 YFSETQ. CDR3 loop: CASSPRTSGSEQFF. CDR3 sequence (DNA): TGCGCCAGCAGCCCCCGGACTAGCGGGAGTGAGCAGTTCTTC.

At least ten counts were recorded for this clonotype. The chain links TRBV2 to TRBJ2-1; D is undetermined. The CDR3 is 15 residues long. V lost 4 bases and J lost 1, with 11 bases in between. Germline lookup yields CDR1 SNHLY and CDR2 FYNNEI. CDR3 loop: CASSGDSRSYNEQFF. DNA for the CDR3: TGTGCCAGCAGTGGTGATAGTCGGTCCTACAATGAGCAGTTCTTC.

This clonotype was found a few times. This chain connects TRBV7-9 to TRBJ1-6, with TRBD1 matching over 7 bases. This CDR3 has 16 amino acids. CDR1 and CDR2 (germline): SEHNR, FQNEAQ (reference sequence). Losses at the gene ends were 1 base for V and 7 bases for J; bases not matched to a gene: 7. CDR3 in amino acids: CASSLGRGTVNSPLHF. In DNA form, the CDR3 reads TGTGCCAGCAGCTTAGGTCGGGGGACAGTGAATTCACCCCTCCACTTT.

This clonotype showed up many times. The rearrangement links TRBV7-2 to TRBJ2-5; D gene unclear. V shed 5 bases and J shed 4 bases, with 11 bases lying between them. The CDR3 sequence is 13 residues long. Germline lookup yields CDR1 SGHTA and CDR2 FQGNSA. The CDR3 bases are TGTGCCAGCAGCCCTGATGGAGTAGAGACCCAGTACTTC. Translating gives CASSPDGVETQYF.

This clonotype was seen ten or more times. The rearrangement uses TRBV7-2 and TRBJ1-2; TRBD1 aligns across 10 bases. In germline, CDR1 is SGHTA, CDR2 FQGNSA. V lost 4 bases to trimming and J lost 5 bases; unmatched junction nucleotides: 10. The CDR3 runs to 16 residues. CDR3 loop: CASSSPGTGVTYGYTF. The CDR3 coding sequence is TGTGCCAGCAGCTCGCCCGGGACAGGGGTTACTTATGGCTACACCTTC. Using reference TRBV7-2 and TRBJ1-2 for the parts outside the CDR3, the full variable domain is GAGVSQSPSNKVTEKGKDVELRCDPISGHTALYWYRQSLGQGLEFLIYFQGNSAPDKSGLPSDRFSAERTGGSVSTLTIQRTQQEDSAVYLCASSSPGTGVTYGYTFGSGTRLTVV.

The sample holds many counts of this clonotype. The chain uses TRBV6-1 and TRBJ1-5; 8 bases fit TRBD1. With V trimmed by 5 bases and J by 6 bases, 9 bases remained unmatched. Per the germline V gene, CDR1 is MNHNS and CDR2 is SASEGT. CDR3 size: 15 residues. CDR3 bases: TGTGCCAGCAGTCAAAGCACAGGGGGGAGTCAGCCCCAGCATTTT. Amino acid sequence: CASSQSTGGSQPQHF.

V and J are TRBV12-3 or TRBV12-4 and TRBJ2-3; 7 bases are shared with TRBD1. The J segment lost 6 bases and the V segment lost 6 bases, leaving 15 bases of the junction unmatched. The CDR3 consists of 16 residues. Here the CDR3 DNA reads TGTGCCAGCAGCGACAGGGCAGGAGGATGGGCTGATACGCAGTATTTT. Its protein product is CASSDRAGGWADTQYF.

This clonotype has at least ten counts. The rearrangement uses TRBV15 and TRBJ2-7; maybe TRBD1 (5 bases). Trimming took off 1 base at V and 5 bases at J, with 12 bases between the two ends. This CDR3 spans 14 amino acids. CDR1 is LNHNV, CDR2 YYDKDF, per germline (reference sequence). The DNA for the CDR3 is TGTGCCACCAGCAGAGTGGCAGGGTTCCACGAGCAGTACTTC. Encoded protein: CATSRVAGFHEQYF. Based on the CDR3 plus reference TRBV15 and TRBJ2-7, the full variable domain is DAMVIQNPRYQVTQFGKPVTLSCSQTLNHNVMYWYQQKSSQAPKLLFHYYDKDFNNEADTPDNFQSRRPNTSFCFLDIRSPGLGDTAMYLCATSRVAGFHEQYFGPGTRLTVT.

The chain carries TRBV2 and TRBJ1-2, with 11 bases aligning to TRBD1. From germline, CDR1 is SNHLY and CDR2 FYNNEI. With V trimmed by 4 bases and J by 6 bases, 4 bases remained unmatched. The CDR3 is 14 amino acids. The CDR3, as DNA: TGTGCCAGCAGTGCGGGACAGGGGGTCGATGGCTACACCTTC. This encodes CASSAGQGVDGYTF.

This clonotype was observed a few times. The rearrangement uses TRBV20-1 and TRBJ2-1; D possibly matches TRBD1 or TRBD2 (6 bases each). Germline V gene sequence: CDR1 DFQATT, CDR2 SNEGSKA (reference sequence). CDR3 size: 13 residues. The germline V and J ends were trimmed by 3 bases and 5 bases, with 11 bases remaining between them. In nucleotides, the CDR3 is TGCAGTGCTAGGCGGGACACTCACAATGAGCAGTTCTTC. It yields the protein CSARRDTHNEQFF.

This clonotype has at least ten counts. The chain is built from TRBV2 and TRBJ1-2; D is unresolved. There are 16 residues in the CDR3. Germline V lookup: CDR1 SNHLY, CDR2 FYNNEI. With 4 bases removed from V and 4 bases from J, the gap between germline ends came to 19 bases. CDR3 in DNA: TGTGCCAGCAGTGTCCTCCGGGCCCAGACTCGCTATGGCTACACCTTC. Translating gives CASSVLRAQTRYGYTF.

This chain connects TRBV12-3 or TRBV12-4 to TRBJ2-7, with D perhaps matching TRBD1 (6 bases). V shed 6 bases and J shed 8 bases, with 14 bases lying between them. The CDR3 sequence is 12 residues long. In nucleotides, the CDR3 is TGTGCCAGCAGATGGGCAGGGGCACAGCAGTACTTC. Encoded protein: CASRWAGAQQYF.

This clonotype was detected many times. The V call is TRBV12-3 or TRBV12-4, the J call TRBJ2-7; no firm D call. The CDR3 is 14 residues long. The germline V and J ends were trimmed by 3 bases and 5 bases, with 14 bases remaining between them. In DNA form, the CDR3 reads TGTGCCAGCAGTTTTGGAAGTGGTCGCAACGAGCAGTACTTC. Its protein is CASSFGSGRNEQYF.

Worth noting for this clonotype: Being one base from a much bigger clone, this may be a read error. In DNA, the CDR3 is TGTGCCAGCAGTTCCCGGAGGGGCAGCTCCTATAATTCACCCCTCCACTTT. Translating gives CASSSRRGSSYNSPLHF. The chain combines TRBV28 with TRBJ1-6, with D maybe TRBD1 (5 bases). Trimming left V 4 bases short and J 0 bases short, with 13 bases between. The CDR3 sequence is 17 residues long. The germline V gene has CDR1 MDHEN and CDR2 SYDVKM.

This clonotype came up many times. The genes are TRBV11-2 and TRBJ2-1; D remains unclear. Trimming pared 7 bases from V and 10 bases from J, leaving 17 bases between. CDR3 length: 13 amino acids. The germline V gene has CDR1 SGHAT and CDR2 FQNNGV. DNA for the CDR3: TGTGCCAGCACAGAGGCTAGGCCGTGGGAGCAGTTCTTC. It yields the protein CASTEARPWEQFF.

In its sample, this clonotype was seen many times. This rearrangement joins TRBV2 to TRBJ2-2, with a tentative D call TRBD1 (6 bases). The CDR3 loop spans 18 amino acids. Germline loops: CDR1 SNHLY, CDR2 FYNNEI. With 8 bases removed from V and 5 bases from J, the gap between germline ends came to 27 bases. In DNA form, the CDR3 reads TGTGCCAGCTCTCCGTTCCCAGTCGGGACACGGGGTACCGGGGAGCTGTTTTTT. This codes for CASSPFPVGTRGTGELFF.

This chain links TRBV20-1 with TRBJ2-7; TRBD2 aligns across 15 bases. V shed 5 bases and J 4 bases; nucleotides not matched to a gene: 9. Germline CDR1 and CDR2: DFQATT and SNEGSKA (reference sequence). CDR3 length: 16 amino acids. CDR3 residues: CSAYGTSGRLVYEQYF. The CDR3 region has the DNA TGCAGTGCTTACGGGACTAGCGGGAGGTTGGTATACGAGCAGTACTTC.

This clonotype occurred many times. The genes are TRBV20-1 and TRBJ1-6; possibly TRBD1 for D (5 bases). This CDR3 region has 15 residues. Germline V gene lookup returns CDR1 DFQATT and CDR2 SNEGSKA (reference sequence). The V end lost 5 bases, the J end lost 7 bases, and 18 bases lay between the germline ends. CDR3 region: CSAWGSMGSNSPLHF. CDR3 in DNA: TGCAGTGCTTGGGGGTCTATGGGGTCCAATTCACCCCTCCACTTT.

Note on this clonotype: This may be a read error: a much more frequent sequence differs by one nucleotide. The CDR3 protein is CASSSMVSEQYF. The CDR3 DNA follows: TGTGCCAGCAGCTCCATGGTATCCGAGCAGTACTTC. This rearrangement joins TRBV7-8 to TRBJ2-7; D gene unclear. With 4 bases removed from V and 6 bases from J, the gap between germline ends came to 10 bases. CDR1 and CDR2 (germline): SGHVS, FQNEAQ. The CDR3 consists of 12 residues.

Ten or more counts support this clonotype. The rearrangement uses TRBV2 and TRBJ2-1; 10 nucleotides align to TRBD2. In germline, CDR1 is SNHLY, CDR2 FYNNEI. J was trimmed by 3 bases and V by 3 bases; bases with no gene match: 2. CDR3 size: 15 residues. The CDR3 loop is CASSDGTSVYNEQFF. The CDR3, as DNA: TGTGCCAGCAGTGACGGGACTAGCGTCTACAATGAGCAGTTCTTC.

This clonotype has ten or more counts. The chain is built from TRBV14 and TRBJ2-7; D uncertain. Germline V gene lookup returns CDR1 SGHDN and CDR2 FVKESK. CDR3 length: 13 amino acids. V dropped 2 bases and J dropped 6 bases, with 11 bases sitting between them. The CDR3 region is CASSQSPNGEQYF. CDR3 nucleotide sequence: TGTGCCAGCAGCCAATCCCCCAACGGCGAGCAGTACTTC.

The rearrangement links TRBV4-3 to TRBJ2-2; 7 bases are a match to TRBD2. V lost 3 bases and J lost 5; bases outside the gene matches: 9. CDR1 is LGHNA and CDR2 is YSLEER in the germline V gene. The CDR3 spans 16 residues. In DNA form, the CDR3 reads TGCGCCAGCAGCCAGGGGACCGGGACTATTACCGGGGAGCTGTTTTTT. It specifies CASSQGTGTITGELFF.